Described below is a single TCR beta chain sequence and its context. One end of the junction is discordant with germline, which a read error may explain. The entry originates in a study of tumor and adjacent non-tumor tissue in lung cancer. RNA was extracted from bulk tissue without any cell sorting. This CDR3 has 21 amino acids. Germline V gene data show CDR1 as WSHSY and CDR2 as SAAADI. Three rounds of nested PCR, following a modified ARM-PCR protocol, produced the TCRbeta library. TCRdb processed the multiplex PCR reads anew with MiXCR; each CDR3 protein has one entry. The table lists 70,000 to 90,000 distinct CDR3 sequences, around four fifths of them singletons.

Input material: lung tumor tissue. The chain uses TRBV10-2 and TRBJ2-1, with 12 bases identical to TRBD2. The TCR sequence derives from a woman aged 50 to 65 with non-small cell lung cancer. The CDR3 reads CASSEFRFISTSGSSYNVQFF. The CDR3 DNA reads TGCGCCAGCAGTGAGTTTAGATTCATATCGACTAGCGGGAGTTCATACAATGTGCAGTTCTTC.